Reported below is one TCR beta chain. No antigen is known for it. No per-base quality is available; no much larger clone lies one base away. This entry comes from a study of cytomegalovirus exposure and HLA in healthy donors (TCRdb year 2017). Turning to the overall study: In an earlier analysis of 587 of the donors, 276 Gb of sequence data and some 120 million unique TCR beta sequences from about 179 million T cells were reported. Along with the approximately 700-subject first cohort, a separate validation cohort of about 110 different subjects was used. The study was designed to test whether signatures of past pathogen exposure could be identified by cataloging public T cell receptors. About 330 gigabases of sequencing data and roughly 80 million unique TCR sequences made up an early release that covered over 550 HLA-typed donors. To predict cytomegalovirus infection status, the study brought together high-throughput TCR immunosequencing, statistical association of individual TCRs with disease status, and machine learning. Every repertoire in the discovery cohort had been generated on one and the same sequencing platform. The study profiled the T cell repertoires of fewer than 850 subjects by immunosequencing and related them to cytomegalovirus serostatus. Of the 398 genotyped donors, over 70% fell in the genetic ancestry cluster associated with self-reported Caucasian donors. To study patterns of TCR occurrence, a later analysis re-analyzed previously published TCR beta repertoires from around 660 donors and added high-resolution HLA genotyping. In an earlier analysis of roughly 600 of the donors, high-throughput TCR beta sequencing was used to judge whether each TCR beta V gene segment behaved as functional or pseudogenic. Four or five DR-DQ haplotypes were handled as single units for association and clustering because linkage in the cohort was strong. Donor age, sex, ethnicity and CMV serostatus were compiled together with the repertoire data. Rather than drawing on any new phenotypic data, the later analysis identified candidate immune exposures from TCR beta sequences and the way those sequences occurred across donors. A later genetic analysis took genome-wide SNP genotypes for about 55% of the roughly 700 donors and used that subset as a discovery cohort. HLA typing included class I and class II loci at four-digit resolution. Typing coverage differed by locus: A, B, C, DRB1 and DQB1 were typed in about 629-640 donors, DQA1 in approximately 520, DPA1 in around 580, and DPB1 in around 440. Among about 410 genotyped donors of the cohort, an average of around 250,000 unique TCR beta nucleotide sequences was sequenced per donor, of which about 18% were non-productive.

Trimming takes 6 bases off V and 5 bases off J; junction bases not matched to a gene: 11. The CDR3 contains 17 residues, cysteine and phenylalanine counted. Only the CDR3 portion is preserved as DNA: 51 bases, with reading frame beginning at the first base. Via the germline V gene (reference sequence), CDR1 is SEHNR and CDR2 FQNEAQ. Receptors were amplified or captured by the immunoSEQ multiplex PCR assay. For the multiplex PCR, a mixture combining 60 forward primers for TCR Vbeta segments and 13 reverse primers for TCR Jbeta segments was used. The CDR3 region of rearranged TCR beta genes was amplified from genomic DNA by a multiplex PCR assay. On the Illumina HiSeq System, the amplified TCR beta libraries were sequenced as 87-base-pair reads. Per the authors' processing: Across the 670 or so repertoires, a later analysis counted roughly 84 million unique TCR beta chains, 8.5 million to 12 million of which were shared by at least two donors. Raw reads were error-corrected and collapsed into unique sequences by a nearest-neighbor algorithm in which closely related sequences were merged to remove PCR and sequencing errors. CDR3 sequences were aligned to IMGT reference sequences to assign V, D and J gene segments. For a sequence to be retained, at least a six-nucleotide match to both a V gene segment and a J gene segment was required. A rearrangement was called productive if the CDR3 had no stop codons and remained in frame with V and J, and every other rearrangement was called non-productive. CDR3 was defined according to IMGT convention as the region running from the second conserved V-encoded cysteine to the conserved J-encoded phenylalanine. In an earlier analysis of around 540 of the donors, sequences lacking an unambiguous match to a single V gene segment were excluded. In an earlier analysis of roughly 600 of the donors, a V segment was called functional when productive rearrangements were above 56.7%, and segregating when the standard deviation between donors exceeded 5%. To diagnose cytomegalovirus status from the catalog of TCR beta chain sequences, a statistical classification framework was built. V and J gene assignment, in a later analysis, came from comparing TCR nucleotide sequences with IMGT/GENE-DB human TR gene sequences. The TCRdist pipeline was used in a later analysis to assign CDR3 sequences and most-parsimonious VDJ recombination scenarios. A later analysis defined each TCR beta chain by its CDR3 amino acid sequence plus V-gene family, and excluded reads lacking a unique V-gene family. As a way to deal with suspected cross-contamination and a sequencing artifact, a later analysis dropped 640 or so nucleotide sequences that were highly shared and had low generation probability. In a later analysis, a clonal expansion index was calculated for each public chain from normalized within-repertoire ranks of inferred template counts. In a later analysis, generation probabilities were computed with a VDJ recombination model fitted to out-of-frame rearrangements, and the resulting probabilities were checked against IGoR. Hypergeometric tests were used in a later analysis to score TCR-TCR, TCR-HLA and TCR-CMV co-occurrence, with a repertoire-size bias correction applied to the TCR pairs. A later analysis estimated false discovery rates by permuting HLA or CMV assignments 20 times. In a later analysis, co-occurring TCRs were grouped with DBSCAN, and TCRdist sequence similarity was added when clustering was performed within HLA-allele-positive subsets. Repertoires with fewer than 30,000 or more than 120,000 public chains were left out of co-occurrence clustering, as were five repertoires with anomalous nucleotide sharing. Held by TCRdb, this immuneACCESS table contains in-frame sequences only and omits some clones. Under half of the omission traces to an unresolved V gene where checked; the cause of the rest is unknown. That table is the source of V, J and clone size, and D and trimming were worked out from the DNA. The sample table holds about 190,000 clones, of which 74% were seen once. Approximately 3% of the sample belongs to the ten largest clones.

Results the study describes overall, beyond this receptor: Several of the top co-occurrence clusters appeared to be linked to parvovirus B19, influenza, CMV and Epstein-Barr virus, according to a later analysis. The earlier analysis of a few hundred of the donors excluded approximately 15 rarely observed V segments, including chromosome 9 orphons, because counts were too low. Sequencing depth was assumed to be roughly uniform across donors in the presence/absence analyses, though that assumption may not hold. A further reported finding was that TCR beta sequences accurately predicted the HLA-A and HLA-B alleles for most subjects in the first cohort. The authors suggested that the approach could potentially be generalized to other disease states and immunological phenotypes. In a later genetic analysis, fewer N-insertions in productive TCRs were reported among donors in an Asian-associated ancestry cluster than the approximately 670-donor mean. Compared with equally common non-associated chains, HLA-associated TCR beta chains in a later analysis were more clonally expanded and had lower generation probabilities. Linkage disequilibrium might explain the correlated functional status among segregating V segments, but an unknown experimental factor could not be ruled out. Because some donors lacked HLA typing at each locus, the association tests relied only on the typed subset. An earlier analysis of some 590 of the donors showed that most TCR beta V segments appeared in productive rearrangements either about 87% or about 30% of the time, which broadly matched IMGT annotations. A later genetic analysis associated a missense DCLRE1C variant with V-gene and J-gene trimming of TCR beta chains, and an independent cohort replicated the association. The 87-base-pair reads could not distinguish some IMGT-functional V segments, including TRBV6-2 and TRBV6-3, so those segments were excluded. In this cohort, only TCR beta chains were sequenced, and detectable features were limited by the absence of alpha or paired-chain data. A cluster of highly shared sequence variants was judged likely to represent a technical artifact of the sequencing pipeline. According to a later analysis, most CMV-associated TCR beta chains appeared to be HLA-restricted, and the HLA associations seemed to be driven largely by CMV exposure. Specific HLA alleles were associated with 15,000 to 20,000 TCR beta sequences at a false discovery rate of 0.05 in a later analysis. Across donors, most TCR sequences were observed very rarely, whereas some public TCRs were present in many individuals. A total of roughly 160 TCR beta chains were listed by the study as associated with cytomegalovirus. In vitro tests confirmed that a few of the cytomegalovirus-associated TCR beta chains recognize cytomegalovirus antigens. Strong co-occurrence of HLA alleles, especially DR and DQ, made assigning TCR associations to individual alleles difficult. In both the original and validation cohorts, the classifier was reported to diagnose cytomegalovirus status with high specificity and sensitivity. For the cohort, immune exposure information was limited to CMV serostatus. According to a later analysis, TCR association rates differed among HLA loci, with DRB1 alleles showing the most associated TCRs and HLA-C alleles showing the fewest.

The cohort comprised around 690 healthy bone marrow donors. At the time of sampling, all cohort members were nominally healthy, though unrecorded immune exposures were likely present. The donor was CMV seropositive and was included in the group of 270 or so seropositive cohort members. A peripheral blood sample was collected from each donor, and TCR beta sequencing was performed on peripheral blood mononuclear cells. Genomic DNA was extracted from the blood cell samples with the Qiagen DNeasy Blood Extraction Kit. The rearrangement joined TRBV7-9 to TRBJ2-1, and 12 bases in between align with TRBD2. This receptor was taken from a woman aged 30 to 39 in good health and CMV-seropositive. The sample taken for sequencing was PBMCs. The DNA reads TGTGCCAGCAGACGATCTAGCGGGGGGGGGAAAAACAATGAGCAGTTCTTC. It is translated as CASRRSSGGGKNNEQFF.